Sequencing of this TCR beta chain was carried out in a study of beta chain features in type 1 diabetes. Turning to the study itself: Examined across all samples were 90 million to 130 million sorted cells.

Remarks on this clone: Its antigen is not identified.

Regarding the study as a whole: All four CD4+ subsets from Type 1 diabetes patients carried moderately but significantly shorter TCRB CDR3s.

The authors reverse transcribed all of the isolated RNA, so sequencing captured expressed TCRB transcripts. The table came from immunoSEQ multiplex PCR; TCRdb's copy has only in-frame clones and leaves some out. There are hundreds of thousands of clones in the sample; under 15% occur only once, and 0.022% lies in the top ten. The sequence was obtained from a young man with type 1 diabetes. Sequencing input: naive CD4+ T cells from blood.

The CDR3, as DNA: TGTGCCAGCAGTGAAGCTCTGACAGGTAGCAATCAGCCCCAGCATTTT. Protein sequence: CASSEALTGSNQPQHF. V is TRBV6-1 and J is TRBJ1-5; D might be TRBD1 (6 bases). The germline V gene has CDR1 MNHNS and CDR2 SASEGT. V was cut by 0 bases and J by 0 bases, with 9 bases left in between. The CDR3 totals 16 residues.